This T cell receptor (beta chain) was found in a study of cytomegalovirus exposure and HLA in healthy donors. Broader study findings: Later work found that TCR association rates differed between HLA loci; DRB1 had the most and HLA-C the fewest. The study carried out a later analysis of TCR beta sequences. It associated some 17,000 of them with specific HLA alleles at a false discovery rate of 0.05.

Details on this clone: Its antigen is currently unknown.

The trim removed 0 bases at V and 2 bases at J, leaving 1 base unmatched. The CDR3 spans 15 residues. Germline V gene lookup returns CDR1 ENHRY and CDR2 SYGVKD. PCR involved 60 Vbeta and 13 Jbeta primers. Clones were sequenced by immunoSEQ multiplex PCR, and TCRdb holds only the in-frame ones, with some missing. Of tens of thousands of clones listed, around 85% are singletons. This receptor was taken from a woman aged 25 to 39 in good health and CMV-seronegative. The chain uses TRBV10-3 and TRBJ1-5; 7 bases are shared with TRBD1. The sample consisted of PBMCs. DNA of the CDR3: TGTGCCATCAGTGAGTCCGGGACAGGCAATCAGCCCCAGCATTTT. Encoded protein: CAISESGTGNQPQHF.